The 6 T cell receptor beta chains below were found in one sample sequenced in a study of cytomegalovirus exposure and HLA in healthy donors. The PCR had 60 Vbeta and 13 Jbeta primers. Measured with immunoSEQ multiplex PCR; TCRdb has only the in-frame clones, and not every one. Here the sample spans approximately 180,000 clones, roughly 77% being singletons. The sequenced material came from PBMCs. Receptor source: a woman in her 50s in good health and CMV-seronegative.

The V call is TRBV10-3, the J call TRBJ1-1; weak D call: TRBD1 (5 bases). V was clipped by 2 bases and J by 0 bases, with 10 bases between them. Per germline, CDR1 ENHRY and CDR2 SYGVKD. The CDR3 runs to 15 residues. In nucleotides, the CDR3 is TGTGCCATCAGTGAGCCCGGGGGGGTGAACACTGAAGCTTTCTTT. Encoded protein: CAISEPGGVNTEAFF.

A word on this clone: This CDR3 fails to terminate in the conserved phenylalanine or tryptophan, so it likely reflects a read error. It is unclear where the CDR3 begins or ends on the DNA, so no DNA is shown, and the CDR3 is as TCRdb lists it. The CDR3 spells CASSLRTAAGVSL. This chain links TRBV7-2 with TRBJ1-1; TRBD1 is taken as the D call from the table, unchecked against the DNA. The CDR3 is 13 residues long, counting both termini. Germline CDR1 SGHTA, CDR2 FQGNSA.

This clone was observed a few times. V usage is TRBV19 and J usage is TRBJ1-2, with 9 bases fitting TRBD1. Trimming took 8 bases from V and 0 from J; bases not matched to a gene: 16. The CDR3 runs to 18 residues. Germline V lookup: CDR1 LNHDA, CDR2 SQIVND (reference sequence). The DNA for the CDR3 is TGTGCCAGTCTCAATCGCCGGGACAGGGATCAACCTAACTATGGCTACACCTTC. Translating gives CASLNRRDRDQPNYGYTF.

CDR3 sequence reads: CASSPPKVDRGRPDTQYF. Written as DNA, the CDR3 is TGTGCCAGCTCACCACCGAAAGTGGACAGGGGGAGACCAGATACGCAGTATTTT. This chain links TRBV18 with TRBJ2-3; 10 positions agree with TRBD1. V was pared by 0 bases and J by 4 bases, with 10 bases of the junction left unmatched. The CDR3 is made up of 18 amino acids. Germline values: CDR1 KGHSH, CDR2 LQKENI.

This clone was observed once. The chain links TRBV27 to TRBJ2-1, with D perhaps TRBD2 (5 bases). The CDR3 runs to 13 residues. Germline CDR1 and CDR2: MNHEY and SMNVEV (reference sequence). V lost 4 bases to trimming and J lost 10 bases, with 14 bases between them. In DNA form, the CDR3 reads TGTGCCAGCAGTTCGGGAACCATGGGGGAGCAGTTCTTC. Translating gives CASSSGTMGEQFF.

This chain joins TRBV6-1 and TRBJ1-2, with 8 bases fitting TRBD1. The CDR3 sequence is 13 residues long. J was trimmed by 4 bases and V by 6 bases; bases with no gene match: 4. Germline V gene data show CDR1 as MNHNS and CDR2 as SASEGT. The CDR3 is CASRGQGFYGYTF. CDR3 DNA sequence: TGTGCCAGCAGAGGACAGGGCTTCTATGGCTACACCTTC.